Reported below is one TCR beta chain. Its antigen remains unidentified. TCRdb processed the reads anew with MiXCR; each CDR3 protein has one entry. The sample records some 150,000 distinct CDR3 sequences, approximately 30% being singletons. Trimming took off 0 bases at V and 15 bases at J, with 21 bases between the two ends. CDR3 length: 15 residues. Germline V lookup: CDR1 LNHNV, CDR2 YYDKDF (reference sequence). The data were taken from a study of T cell repertoires in cytomegalovirus infection. Whole-study context: Public TCR beta signatures indicated both CMV infection and matching HLA type.

General observations from the study: The response measured ex vivo was dominated by TCR beta clonotypes (HLA-C-restricted and CMV-specific).

The input for sequencing was CD8+ T cells from cultured PBMCs, taken from culture after CMV antigen stimulation. The rearrangement joins TRBV15 to TRBJ1-5; D not certain. This clonotype originated in a human donor in good health (CMV status not recorded). Some clones in this sample may be carry-over from other donors' samples. DNA of the CDR3: TGTGCCACCAGCAGAGAGAGAGAGTTTCAGCCCCGGGGGCATTTT. Translated: CATSREREFQPRGHF.